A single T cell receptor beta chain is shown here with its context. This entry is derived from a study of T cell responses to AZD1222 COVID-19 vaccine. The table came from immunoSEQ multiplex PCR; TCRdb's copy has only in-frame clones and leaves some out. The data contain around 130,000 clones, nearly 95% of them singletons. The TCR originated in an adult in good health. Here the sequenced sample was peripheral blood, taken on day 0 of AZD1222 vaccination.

CDR3 amino acids: CASSYNPGHAYEQYF. The CDR3 DNA sequence: TGTGCCAGCAGTTACAACCCAGGGCATGCCTACGAGCAGTACTTC. This sequence joins TRBV6-5 and TRBJ2-7; a possible D gene is TRBD1 (5 bases). Germline V gives CDR1 MNHEY, CDR2 SVGAGI. This CDR3 comprises 15 residues. V dropped 2 bases and J dropped 2 bases, with 13 bases sitting between them.